This T cell receptor beta chain was captured in a study of T cell repertoires in cytomegalovirus infection. V lost 6 bases and J 7 bases, leaving 16 bases between the germline ends. This CDR3 has 13 amino acids. TCRdb re-called the reads with MiXCR, one entry per CDR3 protein. The sample contains hundreds of thousands of distinct CDR3 sequences, over 7.5% of which appear only once. The chain links TRBV12-3 or TRBV12-4 to TRBJ2-7, with a weak D call TRBD2 (6 bases). The sample was PBMCs. The origin of this receptor is a human donor in good health (CMV status not recorded). Some clones in this sample may be carry-over from other donors' samples. DNA of the CDR3: TGTGCCAGCAGGCATCTTTGGAGCGGGGAGCAGTACTTC. It yields the protein CASRHLWSGEQYF.